This T cell receptor beta chain was observed in a study of T cells in Graves' hyperthyroidism and ophthalmopathy. Study-wide results and caveats: Ophthalmopathy was predicted by the model a median of 6.5 months ahead of onset. Most thyroid clonotypes expanded above 0.001 appeared in blood too.

V lost 5 bases to trimming and J lost 2 bases; unmatched junction nucleotides: 3. CDR1 and CDR2 from the germline V gene are SGHTA and FQGNSA. The length of the CDR3 is 15 residues. Researchers took RNA transcripts and amplified the TCR beta CDR3 regions from them. HTBI primers drove first-round RT-PCR of the TCR CDR3. TCRdb processed the multiplex PCR reads anew with MiXCR; each CDR3 protein has one entry. This sample has about 300,000 distinct CDR3 sequences; about 19% occur once, and the top ten carry 35% to 40%. This clonotype was detected a few times. What it recognizes is unknown. The clonotype was recovered from a man between 45 and 60 years old with Graves' ophthalmopathy. The sample was blood. The rearrangement links TRBV7-2 to TRBJ1-6; 7 bases map to TRBD1. For the CDR3, the DNA is TGTGCCAGCAGCAAGGGGGCCACCTATAATTCACCCCTCCACTTT. Residues: CASSKGATYNSPLHF.